A selection of T cell receptor beta chains follows, all from one sample in a study of PD-L1 blockade in urothelial cancer. Generated by immunoSEQ multiplex PCR, the TCRdb table keeps only in-frame clones and is missing some. The sample has about 95,000 clones; about nine tenths are singletons. The sample in question was PBMCs, obtained around atezolizumab (anti-PD-L1) treatment. The receptors shown here come from a man in his 60s with urothelial cancer. The CDR3 runs from the conserved cysteine through the conserved F or W.

J gene,V gene,CDR3 protein
TRBJ1-1,TRBV15,CATRGVVGGTEAFF
TRBJ1-2,TRBV2,CASRPRGASGYTF
TRBJ1-1,TRBV7-8,CASSSGGGVAFF
TRBJ2-2,TRBV10-3,CAVPTSTSGSDTGELFF
TRBJ2-7,TRBV7-2,CASSRWTSGSYEQYF
TRBJ2-5,TRBV10-1,CASSEKGNPLETQYF
TRBJ1-1,TRBV28,CASSFSKGVRAEAFF
TRBJ2-1,TRBV29-1,CSVEGGGADNEQFF
TRBJ2-7,TRBV6-5,CASSWMAGGDYEQYF
TRBJ1-2,TRBV6-4,CASSRGGDAYGYTF
TRBJ2-7,TRBV27,CASSFLGQGTEQYF
TRBJ1-1,TRBV6-4,CATKGDGNTEAFF
TRBJ2-5,TRBV7-8,CASSPRGSRKETQYF
TRBJ1-2,TRBV5-4,CASKGGTYYGYTF
TRBJ1-1,TRBV6-1,CASRPGSHTEAFF
TRBJ1-4,TRBV7-9,CASGTGGEKLFF
TRBJ2-1,TRBV15,CATSSEREGALRSHNEQFF
TRBJ1-1,TRBV7-9,CASSFPGGDYTEAFF
TRBJ1-1,TRBV18,CASSPLGQGLNTEAFF
TRBJ1-6,TRBV7-9,CASSLEGYNSPLHF